The clone carrying this T cell receptor (beta chain) came up many times. The data derive from a study of T cells in Graves' hyperthyroidism and ophthalmopathy. Amplified TCR beta CDR3 regions came from RNA transcripts. First-round RT-PCR of the TCR CDR3 relied on the HTBI primer set. TCRdb itself ran the multiplex PCR reads through MiXCR, one entry per CDR3 protein. The sample holds about 840,000 distinct CDR3 sequences, 38% seen once. The CDR3 loop spans 11 amino acids. Germline V CDR1 and CDR2: DFQATT, SNEGSKA (reference sequence). V shed 4 bases and J shed 3 bases, with 6 bases lying between them. The receptor was isolated from a man in his late teens or twenties with Graves' hyperthyroidism. This chain uses TRBV20-1 with TRBJ1-1, with D unclear. Source material: blood. CDR3 in amino acids: CSANSYTEAFF. CDR3 nucleotide sequence: TGCAGTGCTAACAGTTACACTGAAGCTTTCTTT.